The 5 T cell receptor beta chains below come from one sample, sequenced in a study of early stage breast cancer tumors. Measured with immunoSEQ multiplex PCR; TCRdb has only the in-frame clones, and not every one. The sample includes some 70,000 clones, approximately 79% of them seen just once. Sequenced material: blood. The receptors were sampled from a person aged 55 to 70 with breast cancer.

This chain connects TRBV6-6 to TRBJ2-5; TRBD2 agrees at 9 bases. The CDR3 covers 14 residues. Trimming took 7 bases from V and 5 from J; bases not matched to a gene: 8. The V gene's germline CDR1 is MNHNY and CDR2 SVGAGI (reference sequence). The CDR3, as DNA: TGTGCCAGCACTCCAGCGGGAGGAGGGGAGACCCAGTACTTC. It translates to CASTPAGGGETQYF.

The chain is built from TRBV27 and TRBJ2-7; D is perhaps TRBD2 (7 bases). V gave up 6 bases and J gave up 4 bases, with 19 bases separating them. This CDR3 is built from 15 residues. CDR1 and CDR2 from the germline V gene are MNHEY and SMNVEV (reference sequence). This CDR3 reads CASRSPWGGRYEQYF. As DNA, the CDR3 is TGTGCCAGCAGGTCCCCCTGGGGGGGCAGATACGAGCAGTACTTC.

The chain recombines TRBV10-3 with TRBJ1-5, with TRBD1 as a possible D gene (5 bases). Germline V CDR1 and CDR2: ENHRY, SYGVKD. The length of the CDR3 is 16 residues. The V end was cut by 2 bases, the J end by 6 bases, with 17 bases between. CDR3 coding DNA: TGTGCCATCAGTGAGCTCGGAGGGGTCGCCAGTCAGCCCCAGCATTTT. Translated, it gives CAISELGGVASQPQHF.

The chain is built from TRBV7-2 and TRBJ2-3; 10 bases agree with TRBD2. The germline V gene has CDR1 SGHTA and CDR2 FQGNSA. This CDR3 has 18 residues. With 3 bases clipped from V and 5 bases from J, the junction kept 14 bases outside the gene matches. The CDR3 sequence: CASSFSSNLAGVRDTQYF. Written as DNA, the CDR3 is TGTGCCAGCAGCTTTTCGTCGAATCTAGCGGGAGTTCGAGATACGCAGTATTTT. The full variable domain, in which reference TRBV7-2 and TRBJ2-3 provide the parts outside the CDR3, is GAGVSQSPSNKVTEKGKDVELRCDPISGHTALYWYRQSLGQGLEFLIYFQGNSAPDKSGLPSDRFSAERTGGSVSTLTIQRTQQEDSAVYLCASSFSSNLAGVRDTQYFGPGTRLTVL.

This rearrangement joins TRBV25-1 to TRBJ2-3, with TRBD1 matching 10 bases. V trimming: 4 bases; J trimming: 4 bases; junction bases outside the gene matches: 5. The CDR3 loop spans 15 amino acids. Germline V gene data show CDR1 as MGHDK and CDR2 as SYGVNS. CDR3: CASSGLTGGPDTQYF. The CDR3 DNA is TGTGCCAGCAGTGGACTGACAGGGGGCCCAGATACGCAGTATTTT. Based on the CDR3 plus reference TRBV25-1 and TRBJ2-3, the full variable domain is EADIYQTPRYLVIGTGKKITLECSQTMGHDKMYWYQQDPGMELHLIHYSYGVNSTEKGDLSSESTVSRIRTEHFPLTLESARPSHTSQYLCASSGLTGGPDTQYFGPGTRLTVL.